These T cell receptor beta chains were read from a single sample in a study of human T cells and chemical hapten exposure. In TCRdb, the RACE reads were re-called with MiXCR into one record per CDR3 protein. The sample contains 210,000 or so distinct CDR3 sequences, about 25% of which appear only once. The sample was whole blood, taken in connection with sensitization to the hapten diphenylcyclopropenone (DPC). All receptors derive from a woman aged 40 to 49 with alopecia areata. Some clones in this sample may be carry-over from other donors' samples. Both conserved end residues are part of each CDR3. The D gene is left open where the match is weak. Only part of the rows carry a size: once, few, many, or a class if the clone is expanded.

j_gene: TRBJ2-7
abundance: .
d_gene: TRBD1
v_gene: TRBV7-2
CDR3aa: CASSSSTGAYEQYF
CDR3nt: TGTGCCAGCAGCTCCTCGACAGGGGCGTACGAGCAGTACTTC

j_gene: TRBJ2-1
abundance: few
d_gene: TRBD1
v_gene: TRBV20-1
CDR3aa: CSARLLGGINEQFF
CDR3nt: TGCAGTGCCCGACTCTTAGGGGGCATCAATGAGCAGTTCTTC

j_gene: TRBJ1-5
abundance: .
d_gene: .
v_gene: TRBV5-1
CDR3aa: CASSFEGDQPQHF
CDR3nt: TGCGCCAGCAGCTTTGAGGGCGATCAGCCCCAGCATTTT

j_gene: TRBJ2-7
abundance: few
d_gene: .
v_gene: TRBV20-1
CDR3aa: CSAGRTNGEQYF
CDR3nt: TGCAGTGCTGGGAGGACTAATGGCGAGCAGTACTTC

j_gene: TRBJ2-7
abundance: once
d_gene: .
v_gene: TRBV6-2/TRBV6-3
CDR3aa: CASSYDAETYEQYF
CDR3nt: TGTGCCAGCAGTTACGACGCCGAGACCTACGAGCAGTACTTC

j_gene: TRBJ1-2
abundance: .
d_gene: .
v_gene: TRBV6-1
CDR3aa: CASSPTAPPAYRHGYTF
CDR3nt: TGTGCCAGCAGTCCAACGGCCCCGCCCGCCTACAGGCATGGCTACACCTTC

j_gene: TRBJ2-3
abundance: .
d_gene: .
v_gene: TRBV11-2
CDR3aa: CASSLDTSYTDTQYF
CDR3nt: TGTGCCAGCAGCTTAGATACGAGTTACACAGATACGCAGTATTTT

j_gene: TRBJ2-1
abundance: few
d_gene: .
v_gene: TRBV9
CDR3aa: CASSVSPLMGSSYNEQFF
CDR3nt: TGTGCCAGCAGCGTATCCCCCCTTATGGGGAGCTCCTACAATGAGCAGTTCTTC

j_gene: TRBJ2-3
abundance: .
d_gene: TRBD2
v_gene: TRBV7-2
CDR3aa: CASSIGAGGGDTQYF
CDR3nt: TGTGCCAGCAGCATCGGGGCGGGAGGTGGAGATACGCAGTATTTT

j_gene: TRBJ2-2
abundance: .
d_gene: TRBD2
v_gene: TRBV6-2/TRBV6-3
CDR3aa: CASRGLADTGELFF
CDR3nt: TGTGCCAGCAGGGGACTAGCGGACACCGGGGAGCTGTTTTTT

j_gene: TRBJ2-7
abundance: many
d_gene: TRBD2
v_gene: TRBV4-3
CDR3aa: CASSQEMGLAGYEQYF
CDR3nt: TGCGCCAGCAGCCAAGAGATGGGACTAGCGGGCTACGAGCAGTACTTC

j_gene: TRBJ1-2
abundance: .
d_gene: .
v_gene: TRBV27
CDR3aa: CASWGNKGTNYGYTF
CDR3nt: TGTGCCAGCTGGGGGAATAAGGGGACTAACTATGGCTACACCTTC

j_gene: TRBJ1-3
abundance: .
d_gene: .
v_gene: TRBV29-1
CDR3aa: CSVEDHTGWANTIYF
CDR3nt: TGCAGCGTTGAAGACCACACGGGGTGGGCAAACACCATATATTTT

j_gene: TRBJ1-4
abundance: .
d_gene: TRBD1
v_gene: TRBV7-2
CDR3aa: CASSPGTGLNEKLFF
CDR3nt: TGTGCCAGCAGCCCAGGGACAGGGCTTAATGAAAAACTGTTTTTT

j_gene: TRBJ2-7
abundance: .
d_gene: .
v_gene: TRBV28
CDR3aa: CASITTKTYEQYF
CDR3nt: TGTGCCAGCATAACGACGAAGACCTACGAGCAGTACTTC

j_gene: TRBJ1-1
abundance: .
d_gene: .
v_gene: TRBV3-1
CDR3aa: CASSQAGVNTEAFF
CDR3nt: TGTGCCAGCAGCCAAGCAGGGGTGAACACTGAAGCTTTCTTT

j_gene: TRBJ1-6
abundance: few
d_gene: TRBD1
v_gene: TRBV28
CDR3aa: CASRGSGGSNSPLHF
CDR3nt: TGTGCCAGCAGGGGTTCAGGGGGCAGCAATTCACCCCTCCACTTT

j_gene: TRBJ2-7
abundance: few
d_gene: .
v_gene: TRBV4-3
CDR3aa: CASSQGRESLYEQYF
CDR3nt: TGCGCCAGCAGCCAAGGTCGGGAATCGCTCTACGAGCAGTACTTC

j_gene: TRBJ2-7
abundance: .
d_gene: TRBD1
v_gene: TRBV28
CDR3aa: CASSFGQGAGLLAYEQYF
CDR3nt: TGTGCCAGCAGTTTCGGACAGGGGGCGGGTTTATTGGCCTACGAGCAGTACTTC

j_gene: TRBJ2-1
abundance: few
d_gene: TRBD1
v_gene: TRBV5-1
CDR3aa: CASSPYGTGYVNEQFF
CDR3nt: TGCGCCAGCAGTCCATACGGGACAGGGTATGTCAATGAGCAGTTCTTC

j_gene: TRBJ2-1
abundance: .
d_gene: .
v_gene: TRBV20-1
CDR3aa: CSATTREKAYNEQFF
CDR3nt: TGCAGTGCTACCACTCGGGAGAAGGCCTACAATGAGCAGTTCTTC